A selection of T cell receptor beta chains follows, all from one sample in a study of blood T cell repertoires in COVID-19. Some clones are missing from TCRdb's copy, which holds only in-frame ones; the method was immunoSEQ multiplex PCR. The sample lists roughly 130,000 clones; approximately 88% were seen once. The sequencing sample was made of peripheral blood. Every receptor here comes from a woman aged 25-40 years who had recovered from COVID-19. Each CDR3 is given with its conserved first and last residue. A D gene is named only where the DNA matches it firmly. Some rows mark clone size as missing; the rest say once, few, many or name a class of expanded clone.

v_gene,d_gene,abundance,j_gene,CDR3aa,CDR3nt
TRBV9,-,-,TRBJ2-3,CASSVEAEGIDTQYF,TGTGCCAGCAGCGTAGAAGCGGAGGGGATAGATACGCAGTATTTT
TRBV14,TRBD1,-,TRBJ2-7,CASSQGGTGGVRQYF,TGTGCCAGCAGCCAAGGAGGGACAGGGGGGGTTCGGCAGTACTTC
TRBV15,TRBD2,-,TRBJ2-7,CATSPLSGASYEQYF,TGTGCCACCAGCCCGCTTAGCGGGGCTTCCTACGAGCAGTACTTC
TRBV10-3,-,-,TRBJ2-2,CAISAGSRDTGELFF,TGTGCCATCAGCGCCGGGTCGAGGGACACCGGGGAGCTGTTTTTT
TRBV12-5,-,-,TRBJ2-7,CASGSDGSVYEQYF,TGTGCTAGTGGTTCTGACGGGAGCGTCTACGAGCAGTACTTC
TRBV2,TRBD1,-,TRBJ2-5,CASSATGTGVRGTQYF,TGTGCCAGCAGCGCGACCGGGACAGGGGTTCGGGGGACCCAGTACTTC
TRBV2,-,-,TRBJ2-7,CASSLPSAGNTYEQYF,TGTGCCAGCAGTTTACCCTCGGCAGGGAACACCTACGAGCAGTACTTC
TRBV5-4,TRBD1,-,TRBJ2-2,CASNGQGSTGELFF,TGTGCCAGCAACGGACAGGGCAGCACCGGGGAGCTGTTTTTT
TRBV5-1,TRBD1,-,TRBJ1-1,CASSHRGGNTEAFF,TGCGCCAGCAGCCACAGGGGCGGGAACACTGAAGCTTTCTTT
TRBV5-6,-,-,TRBJ2-7,CASSFGSGRGDEQYF,TGTGCCAGCAGTTTTGGGTCGGGGAGGGGGGACGAGCAGTACTTC
TRBV25-1,-,once,TRBJ2-3,CASSALGTDTQYF,TGTGCCAGCAGTGCACTCGGGACAGATACGCAGTATTTT
TRBV14,TRBD1,-,TRBJ1-1,CASSHGAGTEGTEAFF,TGTGCCAGCAGCCATGGGGCCGGGACAGAAGGAACTGAAGCTTTCTTT
TRBV11-2,TRBD1,-,TRBJ2-3,CASSNRDRGTDTQYF,TGTGCCAGCAGCAACCGGGACAGGGGGACAGATACGCAGTATTTT
TRBV5-1,TRBD1,-,TRBJ1-1,CASSQTTGTAEAFF,TGCGCCAGCAGCCAAACGACAGGGACCGCTGAAGCTTTCTTT
TRBV4-1,TRBD1,-,TRBJ2-4,CASSQPGTGTAKNIQYF,TGCGCCAGCAGCCAACCAGGGACAGGGACGGCCAAAAACATTCAGTACTTC
TRBV4-2,-,-,TRBJ1-2,CASSQDFGGNYGYTF,TGTGCCAGCAGCCAAGACTTTGGGGGGAACTATGGCTACACCTTC
TRBV9,-,-,TRBJ2-1,CASSPSGTPWGDEQFF,TGTGCCAGCAGCCCATCCGGGACTCCCTGGGGGGATGAGCAGTTCTTC
TRBV30,TRBD1,once,TRBJ2-7,CAWRSALGQGTYEQYF,TGTGCCTGGAGGTCCGCATTGGGACAGGGGACCTACGAGCAGTACTTC
TRBV20-1,TRBD2,once,TRBJ2-5,CSASPSGGAETQYF,TGCAGTGCTAGTCCCAGCGGGGGGGCAGAGACCCAGTACTTC
TRBV4-1,-,-,TRBJ1-4,CASSQVSGLTNEKLFF,TGCGCCAGCAGCCAAGTATCAGGGTTGACTAATGAAAAACTGTTTTTT
TRBV5-1,-,once,TRBJ2-1,CASSAGQRYNEQFF,TGCGCCAGCAGCGCGGGACAGAGATACAATGAGCAGTTCTTC
TRBV4-1,-,-,TRBJ2-2,CASSQDILNTGELFF,TGCGCCAGCAGCCAAGATATTTTAAACACCGGGGAGCTGTTTTTT
TRBV5-1,-,-,TRBJ2-2,CASSIQTTNTGELFF,TGCGCCAGCAGCATACAAACAACGAACACCGGGGAGCTGTTTTTT
TRBV6-1,TRBD2,-,TRBJ2-3,CASSETRLAVITDTQYF,TGTGCCAGCAGTGAAACCCGACTAGCGGTTATCACAGATACGCAGTATTTT
TRBV5-4,-,-,TRBJ2-1,CASSLDGVRRAEQFF,TGTGCCAGCAGCTTGGACGGGGTCCGGCGAGCGGAGCAGTTCTTC
TRBV9,TRBD1,-,TRBJ1-4,CASSLRGTGNEKLFF,TGTGCCAGCAGCCTTAGAGGGACAGGGAATGAAAAACTGTTTTTT
TRBV2,TRBD2,-,TRBJ2-7,CASSAKTSGGYEQYF,TGTGCCAGCAGTGCAAAGACTAGCGGGGGGTACGAGCAGTACTTC
TRBV7-3,TRBD2,-,TRBJ2-2,CASKPSGGTGELFF,TGTGCCAGCAAACCTAGCGGGGGAACCGGGGAGCTGTTTTTT
TRBV6-2/TRBV6-3,TRBD2,-,TRBJ2-5,CASSYTSGSPEGEETQYF,TGTGCCAGCAGTTACACTAGCGGGAGTCCGGAGGGAGAAGAGACCCAGTACTTC
TRBV2,TRBD1,-,TRBJ2-2,CASSAGTGGTGELFF,TGTGCCAGCAGTGCCGGGACAGGGGGCACCGGGGAGCTGTTTTTT
TRBV5-1,-,-,TRBJ2-2,CASSLVVTGELFF,TGCGCCAGCAGCTTGGTAGTGACCGGGGAGCTGTTTTTT
TRBV19,TRBD1,-,TRBJ2-7,CASSAELGTGYEQYF,TGTGCCAGTAGTGCGGAACTGGGGACAGGATACGAGCAGTACTTC
TRBV18,-,many,TRBJ1-2,CASSPEQAANYGYTF,TGTGCCAGCTCACCAGAACAGGCCGCTAACTATGGCTACACCTTC
TRBV2,-,-,TRBJ1-5,CASSEEGRAQPQHF,TGTGCCAGCAGTGAAGAGGGCAGGGCCCAGCCCCAGCATTTT
TRBV7-2,-,once,TRBJ2-7,CASSLAFWVLGSPSSYEQYF,TGTGCCAGCAGCTTAGCTTTTTGGGTGCTGGGGAGCCCGAGCTCCTACGAGCAGTACTTC
TRBV27,-,once,TRBJ1-4,CASSLARGVANEKLFF,TGTGCCAGCAGCCTCGCTCGGGGGGTGGCTAATGAAAAACTGTTTTTT
TRBV12-5,TRBD1,-,TRBJ1-1,CASGLLMSGQGARGTEAFF,TGTGCTAGTGGTTTGTTAATGTCGGGACAGGGGGCCAGGGGCACTGAAGCTTTCTTT
TRBV27,TRBD1,-,TRBJ2-1,CATARTGHYNEQFF,TGTGCCACTGCTCGGACAGGGCACTACAATGAGCAGTTCTTC
TRBV7-8,TRBD1,-,TRBJ2-7,CASSLVQGPSYEQYF,TGTGCCAGCAGCTTAGTACAGGGGCCCTCCTACGAGCAGTACTTC
TRBV6-1,-,-,TRBJ2-1,CASSEHGLDEQFF,TGTGCCAGCAGTGAACACGGGTTGGATGAGCAGTTCTTC
TRBV29-1,TRBD1,-,TRBJ2-1,CSVDRDRGLYEQFF,TGCAGCGTAGACCGGGACAGGGGACTTTACGAGCAGTTCTTC
TRBV9,TRBD2,-,TRBJ2-5,CASSGGSGKGETQYF,TGTGCCAGCAGCGGAGGTAGCGGGAAGGGAGAGACCCAGTACTTC
TRBV27,-,-,TRBJ1-2,CASSRGRANYGYTF,TGTGCCAGCAGCCGGGGGAGAGCTAACTATGGCTACACCTTC
TRBV5-1,TRBD1,-,TRBJ1-2,CASSLGTGGYGYTF,TGCGCCAGCAGCTTAGGGACAGGGGGGTATGGCTACACCTTC
TRBV2,-,-,TRBJ1-6,CASSERGTSPLHF,TGTGCCAGCAGTGAACGCGGGACCTCACCCCTCCACTTT
TRBV2,-,-,TRBJ2-5,CASSLGGPSGETQYF,TGTGCCAGCAGCCTAGGGGGACCTTCGGGAGAGACCCAGTACTTC
TRBV6-1,-,-,TRBJ1-5,CASSDSHNQPQHF,TGTGCCAGCAGTGACAGTCACAATCAGCCCCAGCATTTT
TRBV27,-,-,TRBJ2-7,CASSSQGIPSYGEQYF,TGTGCCAGCAGTTCTCAGGGTATCCCCTCCTATGGCGAGCAGTACTTC